These T cell receptor beta chains were read from a single sample in a study of shared clonotypes between healthy human individuals. Assay: immunoSEQ multiplex PCR; the TCRdb copy retains only in-frame clones and omits some. This table holds over 95,000 clones, 55% to 70% found once. Sequenced input: memory CD8+ T cells sorted from blood. All receptors derive from a young woman in good health. CDR3s include the opening cysteine and the closing phenylalanine or tryptophan. The D gene is left open where the match is weak. Clone sizes are given selectively: once, few, many, or a class where the clone is expanded.

clone size: few; D gene: .; J gene: TRBJ1-1; V gene: TRBV2; CDR3 DNA: TGTGCCAGCGAAGGCGGGGGTGGTAGGAACACTGAAGCTTTCTTT; CDR3 protein: CASEGGGGRNTEAFF
clone size: .; D gene: TRBD2; J gene: TRBJ2-7; V gene: TRBV11-2; CDR3 DNA: TGTGCCAGCAGCTTAGACGGGAGGGCCAAATACGAGCAGTACTTC; CDR3 protein: CASSLDGRAKYEQYF
clone size: .; D gene: .; J gene: TRBJ2-1; V gene: TRBV11-2; CDR3 DNA: TGTGCCAGCAGCTTAGATCTGGGGGGCTCCTACAATGAGCAGTTCTTC; CDR3 protein: CASSLDLGGSYNEQFF
clone size: .; D gene: .; J gene: TRBJ2-2; V gene: TRBV10-1; CDR3 DNA: TGCGCCAGCAGTGAGGGTGACAGTACCGGGGAGCTGTTTTTT; CDR3 protein: CASSEGDSTGELFF
clone size: .; D gene: TRBD1; J gene: TRBJ2-1; V gene: TRBV30; CDR3 DNA: TGTGCCTGGAGTGAGGGACAGGGATCCTACAATGAGCAGTTCTTC; CDR3 protein: CAWSEGQGSYNEQFF
clone size: .; D gene: .; J gene: TRBJ1-4; V gene: TRBV28; CDR3 DNA: TGTGCCAGCAGTCCGAAGGGGCGGGTTAATGAAAAACTGTTTTTT; CDR3 protein: CASSPKGRVNEKLFF
clone size: .; D gene: TRBD2; J gene: TRBJ2-1; V gene: TRBV28; CDR3 DNA: TGTGCCAGCAGTGTACCTCTAGCGGGAGGAAGGAATGAGCAGTTCTTC; CDR3 protein: CASSVPLAGGRNEQFF
clone size: .; D gene: .; J gene: TRBJ1-4; V gene: TRBV6-1; CDR3 DNA: TGTGCCAGCAGTGAAGCGGGGGGTAGTGAAAAACTGTTTTTT; CDR3 protein: CASSEAGGSEKLFF
clone size: .; D gene: .; J gene: TRBJ2-7; V gene: TRBV14; CDR3 DNA: TGTGCCAGCAGCTCGGAAGGCCTCCTTCGCTACGAGCAGTACTTC; CDR3 protein: CASSSEGLLRYEQYF
clone size: many; D gene: .; J gene: TRBJ2-5; V gene: TRBV6-6; CDR3 DNA: TGTGCCAGCAGTCCCTCCCCCAGGGTAGGGGAGACCCAGTACTTC; CDR3 protein: CASSPSPRVGETQYF
clone size: .; D gene: .; J gene: TRBJ2-1; V gene: TRBV6-5; CDR3 DNA: TGTGCCAGCAGTTACGAGTACAATGAGCAGTTCTTC; CDR3 protein: CASSYEYNEQFF
clone size: .; D gene: .; J gene: TRBJ1-1; V gene: TRBV15; CDR3 DNA: TGTGCCACCCGGGAAAACAGGGCAGCGAACACTGAAGCTTTCTTT; CDR3 protein: CATRENRAANTEAFF
clone size: .; D gene: TRBD1; J gene: TRBJ1-2; V gene: TRBV4-1; CDR3 DNA: TGCGCCAGCAGCCAAGTCTGGGGAACACCGGGACAGGGCGACGGCTACACCTTC; CDR3 protein: CASSQVWGTPGQGDGYTF
clone size: .; D gene: TRBD2; J gene: TRBJ2-5; V gene: TRBV28; CDR3 DNA: TGTGCCAGCAGCGACTCTAGCGGGAGGGAGACCCAGTACTTC; CDR3 protein: CASSDSSGRETQYF
clone size: .; D gene: .; J gene: TRBJ2-1; V gene: TRBV7-9; CDR3 DNA: TGTGCCAGCAGCTTAGTCGACAATGAGCAGTTCTTC; CDR3 protein: CASSLVDNEQFF
clone size: many; D gene: .; J gene: TRBJ2-7; V gene: TRBV5-1; CDR3 DNA: TGCGCCAGCAGCTTGGAGGGTCCCCCTTACGAGCAGTACTTC; CDR3 protein: CASSLEGPPYEQYF
clone size: .; D gene: TRBD1; J gene: TRBJ1-5; V gene: TRBV28; CDR3 DNA: TGTGCCAGCAGTCGCTTTCCATACAGGGGGCTGAGCAATCAGCCCCAGCATTTT; CDR3 protein: CASSRFPYRGLSNQPQHF
clone size: few; D gene: TRBD1; J gene: TRBJ1-1; V gene: TRBV5-1; CDR3 DNA: TGCGCCAGCAGCTTCGGGACAGGAGAAAACACTGAAGCTTTCTTT; CDR3 protein: CASSFGTGENTEAFF
clone size: .; D gene: TRBD1; J gene: TRBJ1-6; V gene: TRBV9; CDR3 DNA: TGTGCCAGCAGCGTACAGGGGGATTCACCCCTCCACTTT; CDR3 protein: CASSVQGDSPLHF
clone size: .; D gene: .; J gene: TRBJ2-2; V gene: TRBV27; CDR3 DNA: TGTGCCAGCAGTCACAGGGAAGGCGCCGGGGAGCTGTTTTTT; CDR3 protein: CASSHREGAGELFF
clone size: .; D gene: TRBD1; J gene: TRBJ1-5; V gene: TRBV2; CDR3 DNA: TGTGCCAGCAGGAAAGGGGAGGGGGCCGGTCAGCCCCAGCATTTT; CDR3 protein: CASRKGEGAGQPQHF
clone size: .; D gene: .; J gene: TRBJ1-5; V gene: TRBV6-6; CDR3 DNA: TGTGCCAGCAGTACAGGAGGCTTTGGGCCCCAGCATTTT; CDR3 protein: CASSTGGFGPQHF
clone size: .; D gene: .; J gene: TRBJ2-5; V gene: TRBV25-1; CDR3 DNA: TGTGCCAGCAGTGACCCTCCCGGGGCCGAAGAGACCCAGTACTTC; CDR3 protein: CASSDPPGAEETQYF
clone size: .; D gene: .; J gene: TRBJ2-7; V gene: TRBV4-1; CDR3 DNA: TGCGCCAGCAGCCCGACGGCCTCCGTCTACGAGCAGTACTTC; CDR3 protein: CASSPTASVYEQYF
clone size: once; D gene: .; J gene: TRBJ2-2; V gene: TRBV5-6; CDR3 DNA: TGTGCCAGCAGCTACTACAGCTTCACCGGGGAGCTGTTTTTT; CDR3 protein: CASSYYSFTGELFF
clone size: .; D gene: TRBD1; J gene: TRBJ2-7; V gene: TRBV7-6; CDR3 DNA: TGTGCCAGCAGCCAAACGGGACAGGGTTCCGAGCAGTACTTC; CDR3 protein: CASSQTGQGSEQYF
clone size: few; D gene: .; J gene: TRBJ2-6; V gene: TRBV19; CDR3 DNA: TGTGCCAGTAGTATAGTAATACACGCTGGGGCCAACGTCCTGACTTTC; CDR3 protein: CASSIVIHAGANVLTF
clone size: .; D gene: .; J gene: TRBJ1-5; V gene: TRBV5-5; CDR3 DNA: TGTGCCAGCAGCTCACGAAGAGGTGGTCAGCCCCAGCATTTT; CDR3 protein: CASSSRRGGQPQHF
clone size: .; D gene: TRBD2; J gene: TRBJ2-5; V gene: TRBV6-1; CDR3 DNA: TGTGCCAGCAGTGAGGGTACCCTAGCGGGATTGGTAGAGACCCAGTACTTC; CDR3 protein: CASSEGTLAGLVETQYF
clone size: .; D gene: .; J gene: TRBJ2-5; V gene: TRBV7-2; CDR3 DNA: TGTGCCAGCAGCTTAGTAGATCGACTAGGGGATTGGGAGACCCAGTACTTC; CDR3 protein: CASSLVDRLGDWETQYF
clone size: .; D gene: TRBD2; J gene: TRBJ2-5; V gene: TRBV28; CDR3 DNA: TGTGCCAGCAGTTTGGCCGCCCTAGCGGGAGTAGGTGAGACCCAGTACTTC; CDR3 protein: CASSLAALAGVGETQYF
clone size: .; D gene: .; J gene: TRBJ1-2; V gene: TRBV9; CDR3 DNA: TGTGCCAGCAGCGTTTCGCCCAGAATTAACTATGGCTACACCTTC; CDR3 protein: CASSVSPRINYGYTF
clone size: many; D gene: TRBD2; J gene: TRBJ2-1; V gene: TRBV28; CDR3 DNA: TGTGCCAGCAAGGTATTAGCGGGAGTCGCGAATGAGCAGTTCTTC; CDR3 protein: CASKVLAGVANEQFF
clone size: .; D gene: .; J gene: TRBJ1-2; V gene: TRBV9; CDR3 DNA: TGTGCCAGCAGCTCAAACCCGGGACCAACGAACTATGGCTACACCTTC; CDR3 protein: CASSSNPGPTNYGYTF
clone size: .; D gene: .; J gene: TRBJ1-4; V gene: TRBV5-1; CDR3 DNA: TGCGCCAGCAGCTTGGACAGTACTAATGAAAAACTGTTTTTT; CDR3 protein: CASSLDSTNEKLFF
clone size: many; D gene: .; J gene: TRBJ2-7; V gene: TRBV5-6; CDR3 DNA: TGTGCCAGCAGCTTCGGGACCAGCTGGGGAGAGCAGTACTTC; CDR3 protein: CASSFGTSWGEQYF
clone size: once; D gene: .; J gene: TRBJ2-6; V gene: TRBV27; CDR3 DNA: TGTGCCAGCACTATAGACAGCTCTGGGGCCAACGTCCTGACTTTC; CDR3 protein: CASTIDSSGANVLTF
clone size: .; D gene: .; J gene: TRBJ2-7; V gene: TRBV7-8; CDR3 DNA: TGTGCCAGCAGCTCCACAGGCATTAGCTCCTACGAGCAGTACTTC; CDR3 protein: CASSSTGISSYEQYF